This T cell receptor (beta chain) stems from a study of T cell clonality in common variable immunodeficiency. Study findings and constraints: Patient heterogeneity in the CVID cohort limited correlations between repertoire features and clinical complications. CVID subjects had higher TCRbeta clonality than healthy controls, most marked in about a third.

This clone was observed a handful of times. No antigen is known for it. The read terminates 3 residues ahead of where the CDR3 ends, so the germline J gene completes it. Germline CDR1 GTSNPN, CDR2 SVGIG (reference sequence). CDR3 length: 15 residues. Trimming removed 3 bases from V and 0 bases from J, with 12 bases in between. Profiled with immunoSEQ multiplex PCR; TCRdb holds only in-frame clones, not every one. Singletons are absent from the sample, which has over 45,000 clones. This TCR was sampled from a person aged 18-70 years in good health. The sequenced sample was peripheral blood mononuclear cells. This chain connects TRBV30 to TRBJ1-5; D is unclear. The CDR3 is CAWRAGSYSNQPQHF. The part of the CDR3 DNA that was read is TGTGCCTGGAGGGCAGGATCGTATAGCAATCAGCCC.